At least ten counts were recorded for the clone carrying this TCR beta chain. Germline CDR1 LGHDT, CDR2 YNNKEL (reference sequence). The CDR3 consists of 15 residues. With 4 bases clipped from V and 6 bases from J, the junction kept 7 bases outside the gene matches. This specimen comes from a study of neurological immune-mediated disorders. A single run covered 15-18 subjects with over 180 million TCR-beta sequences. TCRdb independently ran MiXCR on the 5' RACE reads; one entry per CDR3 protein. The table has tens of thousands of distinct CDR3 sequences, approximately 25% seen once. Time point: technical triplicate 2. The unsorted libraries were prepared from 2 million PBMCs (stored at -80 C).

This receptor was identified in a man in his 60s with HTLV-1-associated myelopathy (HAM/TSP). The sequenced sample was PBMCs. This sequence joins TRBV3-1 and TRBJ2-1; 9 nucleotides align to TRBD1. The chain's CDR3 is CASSRTGTGPNEQFF. In nucleotides, the CDR3 is TGTGCCAGCAGCCGCACCGGGACAGGGCCCAATGAGCAGTTCTTC.